What follows are 6 T cell receptor beta chains derived from one specimen sequenced in a study of neurological immune-mediated disorders. MiXCR, run by TCRdb on the 5' RACE reads, gives a single entry per CDR3 protein. The sample has about 52,000 distinct CDR3 sequences, less than 4% seen once; the top ten hold approximately 5.9%. Sample: PBMCs. Receptors originate from a man in his 60s with multiple sclerosis.

This clonotype was observed many times. The chain uses TRBV20-1 and TRBJ1-6, with no clear D. CDR3 size: 14 residues. Trimming shortened V by 0 bases and J by 0 bases, and 3 bases separated the two germline ends. CDR1 and CDR2 (germline): DFQATT, SNEGSKA (reference sequence). CDR3 sequence: CSAREDSYNSPLHF. The CDR3 DNA follows: TGCAGTGCTAGAGAGGACTCCTATAATTCACCCCTCCACTTT.

This clonotype qualifies as medium-sized. The genes are TRBV5-1 and TRBJ2-3; D gene unclear. The CDR3 is 14 residues long. The germline V gene encodes CDR1 SGHRS and CDR2 YFSETQ. Trimming shortened V by 0 bases and J by 2 bases, and 7 bases separated the two germline ends. The CDR3: CASSLATVTDTQYF. The CDR3 DNA reads as TGCGCCAGCAGCTTGGCAACCGTCACAGATACGCAGTATTTT.

This clonotype occurred many times. The CDR3 sequence: CASSSQARSPNTEAFF. CDR3 sequence (DNA): TGTGCCAGCAGCTCACAAGCCAGGAGCCCCAACACTGAAGCTTTCTTT. The chain is built from TRBV7-9 and TRBJ1-1; D call uncertain. Germline V gene sequence: CDR1 SEHNR, CDR2 FQNEAQ (reference sequence). Between the trimmed V and J ends, which lost 4 bases and 2 bases, there was a span of 17 bases. The CDR3 runs 16 residues.

V usage is TRBV10-3 and J usage is TRBJ2-5; 9 bases align to TRBD2. V was clipped by 2 bases and J by 5 bases; unmatched bases: 6. Looked up from germline, CDR1 is ENHRY and CDR2 is SYGVKD. The CDR3 covers 15 residues. In DNA, the CDR3 is TGTGCCATCAGTGAGGGGACTAGCTTTTCTGAGACCCAGTACTTC. Translated: CAISEGTSFSETQYF.

This clonotype was found many times. This chain uses TRBV2 with TRBJ1-3; D is perhaps TRBD1 (5 bases). This CDR3 has 14 amino acids. Germline CDR1 reads SNHLY; CDR2 reads FYNNEI. Trimming left V 7 bases short and J 0 bases short, with 10 bases between. This CDR3 reads CASKAGNSGNTIYF. CDR3 sequence (DNA): TGTGCCAGCAAGGCAGGGAACTCTGGAAACACCATATATTTT.

The V call is TRBV7-9, the J call TRBJ2-7; tentatively, D is TRBD1 (6 bases). The CDR3 loop spans 14 amino acids. V dropped 5 bases and J dropped 5 bases, with 16 bases sitting between them. The germline CDR1 and CDR2 sequences are SEHNR and FQNEAQ (reference sequence). This CDR3 is CASSLIGGGDEQYF. The DNA of the CDR3 is TGTGCCAGCAGCCTTATAGGGGGTGGAGACGAGCAGTACTTC. Together with reference TRBV7-9 and TRBJ2-7, the CDR3 gives the full variable domain: DTGVSQNPRHKITKRGQNVTFRCDPISEHNRLYWYRQTLGQGPEFLTYFQNEAQLEKSRLLSDRFSAERPKGSFSTLEIQRTEQGDSAMYLCASSLIGGGDEQYFGPGTRLTVT.